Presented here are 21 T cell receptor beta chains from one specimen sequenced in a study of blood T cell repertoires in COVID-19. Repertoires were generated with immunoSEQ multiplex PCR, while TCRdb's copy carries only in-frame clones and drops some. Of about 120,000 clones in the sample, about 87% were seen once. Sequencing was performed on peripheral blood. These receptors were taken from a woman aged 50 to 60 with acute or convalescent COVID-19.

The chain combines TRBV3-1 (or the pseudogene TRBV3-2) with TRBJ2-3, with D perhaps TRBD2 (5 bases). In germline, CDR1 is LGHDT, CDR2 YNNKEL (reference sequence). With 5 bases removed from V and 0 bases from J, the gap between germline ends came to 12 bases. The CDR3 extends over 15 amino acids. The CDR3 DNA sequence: TGTGCCAGCAGCGCCGTAGCGTCTAGCACAGATACGCAGTATTTT. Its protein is CASSAVASSTDTQYF.

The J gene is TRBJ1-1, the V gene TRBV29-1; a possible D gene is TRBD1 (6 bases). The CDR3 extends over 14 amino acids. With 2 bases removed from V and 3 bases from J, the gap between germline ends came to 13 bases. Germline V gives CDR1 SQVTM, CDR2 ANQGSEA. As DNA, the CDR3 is TGCAGCGTTGAAAAACAGGGTGGAGACACTGAAGCTTTCTTT. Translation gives CSVEKQGGDTEAFF.

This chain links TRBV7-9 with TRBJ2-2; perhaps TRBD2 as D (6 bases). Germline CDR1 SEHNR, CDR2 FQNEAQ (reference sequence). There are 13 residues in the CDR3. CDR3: CASRGSNTGELFF. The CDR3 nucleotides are TGTGCTTCCCGGGGGTCGAACACCGGGGAGCTGTTTTTT.

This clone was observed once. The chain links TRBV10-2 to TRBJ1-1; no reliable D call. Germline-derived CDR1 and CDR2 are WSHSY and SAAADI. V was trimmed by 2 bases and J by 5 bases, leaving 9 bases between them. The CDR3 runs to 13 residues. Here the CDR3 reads CASSEQAGTEAFF. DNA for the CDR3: TGCGCCAGCAGTGAGCAGGCTGGGACTGAAGCTTTCTTT.

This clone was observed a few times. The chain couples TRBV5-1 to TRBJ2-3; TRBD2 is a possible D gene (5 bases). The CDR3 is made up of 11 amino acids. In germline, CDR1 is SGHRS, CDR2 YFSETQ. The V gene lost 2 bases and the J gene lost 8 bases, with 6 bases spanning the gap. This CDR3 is CASSLGSTQYF. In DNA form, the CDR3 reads TGCGCCAGCAGCTTAGGGAGTACGCAGTATTTT. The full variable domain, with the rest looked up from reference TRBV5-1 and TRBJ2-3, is KAGVTQTPRYLIKTRGQQVTLSCSPISGHRSVSWYQQTPGQGLQFLFEYFSETQRNKGNFPGRFSGRQFSNSRSEMNVSTLELGDSALYLCASSLGSTQYFGPGTRLTVL.

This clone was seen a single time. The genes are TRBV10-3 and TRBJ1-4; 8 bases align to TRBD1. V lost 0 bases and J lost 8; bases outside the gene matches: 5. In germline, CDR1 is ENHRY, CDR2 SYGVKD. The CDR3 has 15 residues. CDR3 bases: TGTGCCATCAGTGAGTCGACAGGGGTGGGGGAAAAACTGTTTTTT. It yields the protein CAISESTGVGEKLFF.

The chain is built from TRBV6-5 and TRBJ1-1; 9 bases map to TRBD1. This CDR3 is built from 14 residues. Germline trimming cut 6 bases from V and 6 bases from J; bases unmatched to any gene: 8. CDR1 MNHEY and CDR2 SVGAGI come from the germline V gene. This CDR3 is CASSLGTGNPEAFF. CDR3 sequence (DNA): TGTGCCAGCAGCCTCGGGACAGGGAATCCTGAAGCTTTCTTT.

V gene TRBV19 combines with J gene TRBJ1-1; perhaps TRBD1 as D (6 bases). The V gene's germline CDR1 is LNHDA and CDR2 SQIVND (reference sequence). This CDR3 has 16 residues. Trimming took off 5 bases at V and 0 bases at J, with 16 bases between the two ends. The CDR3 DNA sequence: TGTGCCAGTAGTCCCGGCAGGGGCTACCTGAACACTGAAGCTTTCTTT. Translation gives CASSPGRGYLNTEAFF. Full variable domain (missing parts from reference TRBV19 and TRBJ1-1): DGGITQSPKYLFRKEGQNVTLSCEQNLNHDAMYWYRQDPGQGLRLIYYSQIVNDFQKGDIAEGYSVSREKKESFPLTVTSAQKNPTAFYLCASSPGRGYLNTEAFFGQGTRLTVV.

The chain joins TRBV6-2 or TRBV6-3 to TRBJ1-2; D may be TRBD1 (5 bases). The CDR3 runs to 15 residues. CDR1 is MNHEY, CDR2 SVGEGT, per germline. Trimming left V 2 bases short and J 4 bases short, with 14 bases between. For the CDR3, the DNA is TGTGCCAGCAGTTACGACAGAGGGAGGGGCTATGGCTACACCTTC. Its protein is CASSYDRGRGYGYTF.

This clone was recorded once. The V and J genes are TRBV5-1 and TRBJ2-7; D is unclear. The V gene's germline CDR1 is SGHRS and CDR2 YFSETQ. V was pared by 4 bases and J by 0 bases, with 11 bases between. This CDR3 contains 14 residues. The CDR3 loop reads CASSQQVSSYEQYF. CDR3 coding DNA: TGCGCCAGCAGCCAGCAGGTTTCCTCCTACGAGCAGTACTTC.

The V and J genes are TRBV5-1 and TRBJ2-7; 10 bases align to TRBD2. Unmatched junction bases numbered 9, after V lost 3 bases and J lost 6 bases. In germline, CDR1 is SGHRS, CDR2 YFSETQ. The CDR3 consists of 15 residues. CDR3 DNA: TGCGCCAGCAGCTCCTCCCCAGCGGGAGGGCTCGAGCAGTACTTC. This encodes CASSSSPAGGLEQYF.

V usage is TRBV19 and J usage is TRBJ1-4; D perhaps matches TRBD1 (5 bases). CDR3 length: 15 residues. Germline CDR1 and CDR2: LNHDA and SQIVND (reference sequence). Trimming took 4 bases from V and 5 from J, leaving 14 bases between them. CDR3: CASSSRQYLNEKLFF. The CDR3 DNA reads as TGTGCCAGTAGTAGCCGACAGTACTTGAATGAAAAACTGTTTTTT.

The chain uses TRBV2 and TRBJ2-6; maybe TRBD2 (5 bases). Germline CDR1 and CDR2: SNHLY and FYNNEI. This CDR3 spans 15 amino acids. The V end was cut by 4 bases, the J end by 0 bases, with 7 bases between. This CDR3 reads CASSVTSSGANVLTF. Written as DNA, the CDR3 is TGTGCCAGCAGTGTCACTAGCTCTGGGGCCAACGTCCTGACTTTC. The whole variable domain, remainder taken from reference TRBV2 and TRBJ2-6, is EPEVTQTPSHQVTQMGQEVILRCVPISNHLYFYWYRQILGQKVEFLVSFYNNEISEKSEIFDDQFSVERPDGSNFTLKIRSTKLEDSAMYFCASSVTSSGANVLTFGAGSRLTVL.

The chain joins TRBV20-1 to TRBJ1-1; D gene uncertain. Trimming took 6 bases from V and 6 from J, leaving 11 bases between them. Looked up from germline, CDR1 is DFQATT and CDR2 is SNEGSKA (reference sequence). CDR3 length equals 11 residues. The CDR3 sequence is CSATFLAEAFF. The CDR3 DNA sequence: TGCAGTGCAACTTTTTTGGCTGAAGCTTTCTTT.

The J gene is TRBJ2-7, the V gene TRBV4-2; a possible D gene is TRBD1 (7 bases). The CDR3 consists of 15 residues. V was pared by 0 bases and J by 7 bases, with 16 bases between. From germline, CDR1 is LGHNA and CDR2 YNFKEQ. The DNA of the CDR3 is TGTGCCAGCAGCCAAGATTGGAGGGGGCCAGGGGAGCAGTACTTC. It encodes CASSQDWRGPGEQYF.

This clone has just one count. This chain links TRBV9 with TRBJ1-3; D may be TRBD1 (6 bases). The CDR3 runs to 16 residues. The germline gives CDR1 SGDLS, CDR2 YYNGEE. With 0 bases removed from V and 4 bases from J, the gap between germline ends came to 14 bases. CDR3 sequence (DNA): TGTGCCAGCAGCGTAGATCTTAGGACAGTGGGAAACACCATATATTTT. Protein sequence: CASSVDLRTVGNTIYF.

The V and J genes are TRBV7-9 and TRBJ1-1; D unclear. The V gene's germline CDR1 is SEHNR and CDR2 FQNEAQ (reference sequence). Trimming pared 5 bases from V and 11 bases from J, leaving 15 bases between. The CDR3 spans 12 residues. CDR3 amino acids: CASSQNLADAFF. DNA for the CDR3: TGTGCCAGCAGCCAGAACCTAGCCGACGCTTTCTTT. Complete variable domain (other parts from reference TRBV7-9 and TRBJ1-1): DTGVSQNPRHKITKRGQNVTFRCDPISEHNRLYWYRQTLGQGPEFLTYFQNEAQLEKSRLLSDRFSAERPKGSFSTLEIQRTEQGDSAMYLCASSQNLADAFFGQGTRLTVV.

The DNA for the CDR3 is TGTGCCAGTAGTTCCCGGGACGAGCAGTACTTC. Its translation is CASSSRDEQYF. V is TRBV19 and J is TRBJ2-7; D ambiguous. The CDR3 has 11 residues. The germline V gene encodes CDR1 LNHDA and CDR2 SQIVND (reference sequence). V was clipped by 5 bases and J by 5 bases, with 7 bases between them.

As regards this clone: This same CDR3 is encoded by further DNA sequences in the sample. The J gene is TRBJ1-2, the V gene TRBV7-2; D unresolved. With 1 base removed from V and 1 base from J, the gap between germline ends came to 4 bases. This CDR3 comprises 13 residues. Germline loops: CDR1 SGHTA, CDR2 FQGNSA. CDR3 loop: CASSLDSNYGYTF. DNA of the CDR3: TGTGCCAGCAGCTTAGACAGTAACTATGGCTACACCTTC.

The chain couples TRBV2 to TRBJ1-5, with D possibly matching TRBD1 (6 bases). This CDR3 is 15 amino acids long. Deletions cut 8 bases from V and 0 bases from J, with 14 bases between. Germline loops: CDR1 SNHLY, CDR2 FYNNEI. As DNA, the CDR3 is TGTGCCAGCTCTAGACAGGCCGATAGCAATCAGCCCCAGCATTTT. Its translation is CASSRQADSNQPQHF.

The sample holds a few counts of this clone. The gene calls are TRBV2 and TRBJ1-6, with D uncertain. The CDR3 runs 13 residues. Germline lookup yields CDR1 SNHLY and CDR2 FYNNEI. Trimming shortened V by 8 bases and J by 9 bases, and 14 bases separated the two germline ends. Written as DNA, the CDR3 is TGTGCCAGCCTAGCAGAGATTATTTCACCCCTCCACTTT. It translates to CASLAEIISPLHF.